In this sample, the clone carrying this T cell receptor beta chain turned up a few times. CDR3 length: 14 amino acids. The V end lost 2 bases, the J end lost 3 bases, and 8 bases lay between the germline ends. Germline loops: CDR1 WSHSY, CDR2 SAAADI. The record originates from a study of early T cells in non-severe SARS-CoV-2 infection. TCRdb fed the 5' RACE reads into MiXCR, producing one record per CDR3 protein. The top ten hold over 6.5% of the sample, which has nearly 90,000 distinct CDR3 sequences, over 13% seen once. The receptor was isolated from an adult who was a healthcare worker with PCR-confirmed SARS-CoV-2 infection or an uninfected control (not recorded which). The genes are TRBV10-2 and TRBJ1-5, with D unresolved. The sequenced material came from whole blood. In DNA form, the CDR3 reads TGCGCCAGCAGTGAGGTGGATAACAATCAGCCCCAGCATTTT. It encodes CASSEVDNNQPQHF.